This is a list of T cell receptor beta chains from one sample in a study of blood T cell repertoires in COVID-19. Here immunoSEQ multiplex PCR was the method, and the copy in TCRdb shows in-frame clones only, minus some. The table lists about 360,000 clones, approximately 87% of them singletons. The sequencing sample was made of PBMCs or T cells enriched from blood (not recorded which). These receptor sequences come from a man aged 40-49 years in a cohort exposed to, infected with or recovered from COVID-19 (not recorded which). CDR3s include the opening cysteine and the closing phenylalanine or tryptophan. D genes are given only for firm matches. Expanded clones are given a class, and other clones once, few, many or no size at all.

j_gene | v_gene | abundance | d_gene | CDR3aa | CDR3nt
TRBJ2-1 | TRBV9 | . | TRBD2 | CASSPEVLAGEQFF | TGTGCCAGCAGCCCAGAGGTGCTAGCGGGAGAGCAGTTCTTC
TRBJ2-1 | TRBV7-8 | . | . | CASSPAGLMGGNEQFF | TGTGCCAGCAGCCCAGCAGGTCTTATGGGGGGCAATGAGCAGTTCTTC
TRBJ2-1 | TRBV18 | . | . | CASSLLTTNNEQFF | TGTGCCAGCTCACTTTTAACCACTAACAATGAGCAGTTCTTC
TRBJ1-2 | TRBV7-9 | . | . | CASSFASYGYTF | TGTGCCAGCAGCTTCGCTAGCTATGGCTACACCTTC
TRBJ1-1 | TRBV24-1 | . | . | CATSDNGDYRGAFF | TGTGCCACCAGTGATAACGGGGACTACAGAGGGGCTTTCTTT
TRBJ2-1 | TRBV28 | few | TRBD1 | CASSSPAGGSYNEQFF | TGTGCCAGCAGTTCCCCCGCAGGGGGTTCCTACAATGAGCAGTTCTTC
TRBJ2-7 | TRBV6-5 | . | TRBD1 | CASSRGQGAGEQYF | TGTGCCAGCAGCCGCGGACAGGGGGCGGGTGAGCAGTACTTC
TRBJ2-5 | TRBV7-2 | . | TRBD2 | CASSHGLAGEIRATQYF | TGTGCCAGCAGCCACGGACTAGCGGGGGAGATCCGGGCGACCCAGTACTTC
TRBJ2-1 | TRBV5-1 | . | . | CASSLDVSGSYNEQFF | TGCGCCAGCAGCTTGGACGTCTCGGGTTCCTACAATGAGCAGTTCTTC
TRBJ2-2 | TRBV6-4 | . | . | CASSDRDTGELFF | TGTGCCAGCAGTGACCGGGACACCGGGGAGCTGTTTTTT
TRBJ1-1 | TRBV29-1 | . | . | CSGRTVNEAFF | TGCAGCGGAAGGACAGTAAATGAAGCTTTCTTT
TRBJ2-7 | TRBV20-1 | . | . | CSASVGGTGEQYF | TGCAGTGCTAGTGTAGGGGGAACGGGCGAGCAGTACTTC
TRBJ2-3 | TRBV24-1 | . | TRBD2 | CATSDPGTSGRTDTQYF | TGTGCCACCAGTGATCCCGGGACTAGCGGGCGCACAGATACGCAGTATTTT
TRBJ2-7 | TRBV2 | . | . | CASGKQGSYSYEQYF | TGTGCCAGCGGAAAGCAGGGGTCCTACTCCTACGAGCAGTACTTC
TRBJ2-1 | TRBV11-1 | . | TRBD2 | CASGASGSSYNEQFF | TGTGCCAGCGGGGCTAGCGGGAGCTCCTACAATGAGCAGTTCTTC
TRBJ2-7 | TRBV7-2 | . | TRBD2 | CASSLVGLAAGTLSYEQYF | TGTGCCAGCAGCTTAGTCGGACTAGCGGCCGGTACCCTTTCCTACGAGCAGTACTTC
TRBJ1-5 | TRBV3-1/TRBV3-2 | . | . | CASSQGDQPQHF | TGTGCCAGCAGCCAGGGCGATCAGCCCCAGCATTTT
TRBJ2-3 | TRBV30 | . | . | CAWSPGIDTQYF | TGTGCCTGGAGTCCAGGGATAGATACGCAGTATTTT
TRBJ1-1 | TRBV5-4 | . | . | CASSGDINTEAFF | TGTGCCAGCAGCGGGGACATAAACACTGAAGCTTTCTTT
TRBJ2-5 | TRBV5-1 | . | TRBD1 | CASSKDRGGGETQYF | TGCGCCAGCAGCAAGGACAGGGGAGGGGGAGAGACCCAGTACTTC
TRBJ2-7 | TRBV2 | . | . | CASSLPTGLSYEQYF | TGTGCCAGCAGCTTACCGACAGGCCTGTCCTACGAGCAGTACTTC
TRBJ2-3 | TRBV24-1 | . | TRBD1 | CATSDPRGQEATQYF | TGTGCCACCAGTGACCCTCGGGGACAGGAGGCTACGCAGTATTTT
TRBJ1-2 | TRBV19 | . | . | CASSRTTKNYGYTF | TGTGCCAGTAGCAGAACGACAAAAAACTATGGCTACACCTTC
TRBJ1-1 | TRBV29-1 | few | . | CSVDQGGAYTEAFF | TGCAGCGTTGATCAAGGGGGGGCCTACACTGAAGCTTTCTTT
TRBJ2-1 | TRBV24-1 | . | TRBD2 | CATSDSLAGAFGEQFF | TGTGCCACCAGTGATTCGCTAGCGGGAGCATTTGGTGAGCAGTTCTTC
TRBJ1-6 | TRBV10-3 | once | . | CAISGDSYNSPLHF | TGTGCCATCAGTGGAGACTCCTATAATTCACCCCTCCACTTT
TRBJ2-7 | TRBV5-1 | . | . | CASSLGSSGWYEQYF | TGCGCCAGCAGCTTGGGAAGTAGCGGATGGTACGAGCAGTACTTC
TRBJ1-1 | TRBV27 | . | . | CASSWSGAFNTEAFF | TGTGCCAGCAGTTGGTCAGGGGCCTTTAACACTGAAGCTTTCTTT
TRBJ2-5 | TRBV29-1 | . | TRBD2 | CSVEVGLAGGPGETQYF | TGCAGCGTTGAAGTCGGACTAGCGGGAGGGCCAGGGGAGACCCAGTACTTC
TRBJ1-5 | TRBV11-2 | . | . | CASSLWGWNQPQHF | TGTGCCAGTAGCTTATGGGGCTGGAATCAGCCCCAGCATTTT
TRBJ2-7 | TRBV7-2 | . | . | CASSFIGVSYEQYF | TGTGCCAGCAGCTTCATCGGGGTGTCCTACGAGCAGTACTTC
TRBJ2-1 | TRBV6-5 | . | . | CASSYVGGGRNNEQFF | TGTGCCAGCAGTTACGTAGGAGGTGGGAGGAACAATGAGCAGTTCTTC
TRBJ2-2 | TRBV28 | . | . | CASSPRLKTGELFF | TGTGCCAGCAGTCCGCGACTAAAAACCGGGGAGCTGTTTTTT
TRBJ1-5 | TRBV6-2/TRBV6-3 | . | TRBD1 | CASSQDRGRPYSNQPQHF | TGTGCCAGCAGCCAGGACAGGGGGCGGCCCTATAGCAATCAGCCCCAGCATTTT
TRBJ1-1 | TRBV6-5 | . | TRBD1 | CASSYADRAAAFF | TGTGCCAGCAGTTACGCGGACAGGGCGGCCGCTTTCTTT
TRBJ1-2 | TRBV19 | . | TRBD1 | CASRKQGAYGYTF | TGTGCCAGTAGGAAACAGGGGGCCTATGGCTACACCTTC
TRBJ2-7 | TRBV10-3 | . | . | CAISELDRATYEQYF | TGTGCCATCAGTGAGCTCGACAGAGCAACCTACGAGCAGTACTTC
TRBJ1-4 | TRBV7-8 | . | TRBD1 | CASRSGTGTEKLFF | TGTGCCAGCAGGTCCGGGACAGGGACAGAAAAACTGTTTTTT
TRBJ1-1 | TRBV28 | . | . | CASSYSGNEAFF | TGTGCCAGCAGTTATTCAGGGAATGAAGCTTTCTTT
TRBJ1-6 | TRBV2 | . | TRBD1 | CASSWDSSSYNSPLHF | TGTGCCAGCAGTTGGGACAGCAGCTCCTATAATTCACCCCTCCACTTT
TRBJ1-4 | TRBV10-2 | few | TRBD1 | CASSMGQGPEKLFF | TGCGCCAGCAGCATGGGACAGGGGCCTGAAAAACTGTTTTTT
TRBJ2-5 | TRBV11-2 | . | TRBD2 | CASSLGVAGETQYF | TGTGCCAGCAGCCTTGGTGTAGCGGGGGAGACCCAGTACTTC
TRBJ1-4 | TRBV5-1 | once | TRBD1 | CASSLGDRGTPNEKLFF | TGCGCCAGCAGCTTGGGGGACAGGGGGACTCCTAATGAAAAACTGTTTTTT
TRBJ2-1 | TRBV5-4 | . | . | CASSLSSRVYNEQFF | TGTGCCAGCAGCTTGTCTTCCAGGGTCTACAATGAGCAGTTCTTC
TRBJ2-5 | TRBV11-1 | . | . | CASSRKGETQYF | TGTGCCAGCAGCCGCAAGGGGGAGACCCAGTACTTC
TRBJ1-2 | TRBV3-1/TRBV3-2 | . | TRBD1 | CASSLGTGDGYTF | TGTGCCAGCAGCCTGGGGACAGGGGACGGCTACACCTTC
TRBJ2-1 | TRBV28 | . | . | CASSLEVRETPNEQFF | TGTGCCAGCAGTTTAGAGGTCCGGGAAACCCCCAATGAGCAGTTCTTC
TRBJ2-2 | TRBV5-1 | . | TRBD2 | CASSLRLAGVAGELFF | TGCGCCAGCAGCTTGAGACTAGCGGGAGTAGCCGGGGAGCTGTTTTTT
TRBJ2-1 | TRBV7-3 | . | . | CASSFGGSSYNEQFF | TGTGCCAGCAGCTTTGGGGGGAGCTCCTACAATGAGCAGTTCTTC
TRBJ1-1 | TRBV5-6 | . | TRBD1 | CASSIRGATEAFF | TGTGCCAGCAGCATCAGGGGGGCCACTGAAGCTTTCTTT
TRBJ2-1 | TRBV10-1 | . | TRBD2 | CASSELGTSVPNEQFF | TGCGCCAGCAGTGAGTTAGGGACTAGCGTTCCCAATGAGCAGTTCTTC
TRBJ2-1 | TRBV10-3 | once | TRBD2 | CAIRPQRESYNEQFF | TGTGCCATCAGACCCCAGCGGGAGTCCTACAATGAGCAGTTCTTC
TRBJ1-3 | TRBV7-9 | . | . | CASSPPLLGNTIYF | TGTGCCAGCAGCCCGCCTTTACTCGGAAACACCATATATTTT
TRBJ2-1 | TRBV27 | . | . | CASSQASSYNEQFF | TGTGCCAGCAGCCAGGCAAGCTCCTACAATGAGCAGTTCTTC
TRBJ2-3 | TRBV9 | . | TRBD2 | CASSPAGTSTDTQYF | TGTGCCAGCAGCCCAGCGGGAACTAGCACAGATACGCAGTATTTT
TRBJ2-7 | TRBV5-4 | . | TRBD1 | CASSLWDRGPYEQYF | TGTGCCAGCAGCTTATGGGACAGGGGTCCTTACGAGCAGTACTTC
TRBJ1-5 | TRBV28 | . | TRBD1 | CASSVRQGRSNQPQHF | TGTGCCAGCAGTGTCCGACAGGGAAGGAGCAATCAGCCCCAGCATTTT
TRBJ1-2 | TRBV11-2 | once | . | CASSPDSWGYTF | TGTGCCAGCAGCCCGGACTCGTGGGGCTACACCTTC
TRBJ2-3 | TRBV29-1 | . | . | CSVDETGQGWTQYF | TGCAGCGTTGACGAAACTGGGCAGGGATGGACGCAGTATTTT
TRBJ2-2 | TRBV18 | once | . | CASSPGQRSGELFF | TGTGCCAGCTCACCCGGACAGAGGAGCGGGGAGCTGTTTTTT